These T cell receptor beta chains were read from a single sample in a study of post-analysis software for immune sequencing data. MiXCR was run by TCRdb on the PCR reads, yielding one entry per CDR3 protein. The table includes roughly 540,000 distinct CDR3 sequences, 34% detected once. What was sequenced was blood. Source of these receptors: a girl aged 2-17 years with multiple sclerosis. CDR3s include the opening cysteine and the closing phenylalanine or tryptophan. A D gene is named only where the DNA matches it firmly. Where a row states a size, it is once, few, many or the class of an expanded clone; other rows omit it.

D gene	V gene	J gene	clone size	CDR3 protein	CDR3 DNA
.	TRBV28	TRBJ1-6	few	CASSSSTAYNSPLHF	TGTGCCAGCAGTTCATCGACAGCCTATAATTCACCCCTCCACTTT
.	TRBV3-1	TRBJ2-5	few	CASSQSGEGETQYF	TGTGCCAGCAGCCAATCAGGGGAGGGAGAGACCCAGTACTTC
TRBD1	TRBV4-2	TRBJ1-2	few	CASSRKKSGGIGYTF	TGTGCCAGCAGCCGAAAAAAGTCAGGGGGAATTGGCTACACCTTC
.	TRBV5-6	TRBJ2-7	few	CASILGTAGSEQYF	TGTGCCAGCATCTTAGGGACTGCCGGGTCCGAGCAGTACTTC
TRBD2	TRBV7-9	TRBJ2-5	.	CASSPRTSIQETQYF	TGTGCCAGCAGCCCTCGGACTAGCATCCAAGAGACCCAGTACTTC
.	TRBV3-1	TRBJ1-5	.	CASSQDASSTQPQHF	TGTGCCAGCAGCCAAGACGCCAGTTCCACTCAGCCCCAGCATTTT
.	TRBV27	TRBJ1-5	few	CASSLGGRGTFSNQPQHF	TGTGCCAGCAGTTTAGGCGGTAGGGGTACGTTTAGCAATCAGCCCCAGCATTTT
.	TRBV12-3/TRBV12-4	TRBJ1-6	.	CASRGGGAYNSPLHF	TGTGCCAGCAGGGGGGGTGGGGCTTATAATTCACCCCTCCACTTT
TRBD1	TRBV2	TRBJ1-2	.	CASSEALLRGLLGTF	TGTGCCAGCAGTGAAGCGCTATTAAGGGGGCTTTTGGGCACCTTC
.	TRBV10-1	TRBJ2-1	few	CASSEISSRYNEQFF	TGCGCCAGCAGTGAGATTTCGTCGAGGTACAATGAGCAGTTCTTC
TRBD1	TRBV7-2	TRBJ1-1	few	CASSQNGQGTEAFF	TGTGCCAGCAGCCAAAATGGACAGGGTACTGAAGCTTTCTTT
TRBD1	TRBV5-1	TRBJ1-1	.	CASSTGVGTEAFF	TGCGCCAGCAGCACAGGGGTAGGCACTGAAGCTTTCTTT
TRBD1	TRBV5-5	TRBJ1-1	.	CASSLDAGTVEAFF	TGTGCCAGCAGCTTGGACGCAGGGACAGTTGAAGCTTTCTTT
TRBD1	TRBV4-2	TRBJ1-5	.	CASSQDDRAVGINQPQHF	TGTGCCAGCAGCCAAGATGACAGGGCTGTTGGGATCAATCAGCCCCAGCATTTT
.	TRBV4-1	TRBJ1-2	few	CASSQGTGTYGYTF	TGCGCCAGCAGCCAGGGTACCGGGACCTATGGCTACACCTTC
.	TRBV6-6	TRBJ1-5	.	CASRQGPAQPQHF	TGTGCCAGCAGGCAGGGACCGGCTCAGCCCCAGCATTTT
.	TRBV19	TRBJ1-2	.	CASSIVNGGTGYTF	TGTGCCAGTAGTATTGTTAATGGGGGAACTGGCTACACCTTC
.	TRBV4-1	TRBJ2-5	few	CASSQEGRGGETQYF	TGCGCCAGCAGCCAAGAGGGCAGGGGTGGGGAGACCCAGTACTTC
TRBD2	TRBV3-1	TRBJ2-5	.	CASSQRGAGPQETQYF	TGTGCCAGCAGCCAACGTGGAGCGGGGCCACAAGAGACCCAGTACTTC
.	TRBV6-2/TRBV6-3	TRBJ1-5	.	CASSQDTGFNQPQHF	TGTGCCAGCAGCCAGGATACGGGGTTCAATCAGCCCCAGCATTTT